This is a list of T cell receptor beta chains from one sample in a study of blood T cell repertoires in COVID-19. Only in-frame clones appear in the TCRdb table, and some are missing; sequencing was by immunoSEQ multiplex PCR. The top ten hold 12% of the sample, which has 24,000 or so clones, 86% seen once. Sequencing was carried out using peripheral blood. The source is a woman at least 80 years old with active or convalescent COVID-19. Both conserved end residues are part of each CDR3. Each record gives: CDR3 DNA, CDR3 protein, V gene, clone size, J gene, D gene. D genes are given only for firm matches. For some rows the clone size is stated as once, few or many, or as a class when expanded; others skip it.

TGTGCCAGCAGATCGTCGAACACCGGGGAGCTGTTTTTT CASRSSNTGELFF TRBV27 NA TRBJ2-2 NA
TGTGCCAGCAGCTTAGCGGCATTTGAGCAGTTCTTC CASSLAAFEQFF TRBV11-1 NA TRBJ2-1 NA
TGCGCCAGCAGCTTGGTGGTCGGGGGCCAAGAGACCCAGTACTTC CASSLVVGGQETQYF TRBV5-1 few TRBJ2-5 NA
TGCGCCAGCAGCTTGGTGCAGGGAAGGAACCCCGAGCAGTACTTC CASSLVQGRNPEQYF TRBV5-1 NA TRBJ2-7 NA
TGTGCCAGCAGCCGGGACAGGGGGAACAATGAGCAGTTCTTC CASSRDRGNNEQFF TRBV11-2 NA TRBJ2-1 TRBD1
TGTGCCAGCAGGGGACTAGCGGTGACCTACGAGCAGTACTTC CASRGLAVTYEQYF TRBV6-5 NA TRBJ2-7 TRBD2
TGCGCCAGCAGCTTTAGACTAGCGGGCTCCACCTACAATGAGCAGTTCTTC CASSFRLAGSTYNEQFF TRBV5-1 NA TRBJ2-1 TRBD2
TGTGCCAGCAGCTTGGCTGGCCAGCCAGGGTATGGCTACACCTTC CASSLAGQPGYGYTF TRBV5-6 NA TRBJ1-2 NA
TGTGCCAGCAGCGCAGGGGGCGCGGGTCAGCCCCAGCATTTT CASSAGGAGQPQHF TRBV7-9 few TRBJ1-5 TRBD1
TGTGCCAGCAGCTTAGGGCCAGGGGAGTCCTACGAGCAGTACTTC CASSLGPGESYEQYF TRBV7-2 NA TRBJ2-7 NA
TGTGCCAGCGGACAGGAGACCTACGAGCAGTACTTC CASGQETYEQYF TRBV7-9 NA TRBJ2-7 TRBD1
TGCGCCAGCGCCAGGGGGTCGACTAATGAAAAACTGTTTTTT CASARGSTNEKLFF TRBV5-1 NA TRBJ1-4 TRBD1
TGTGCCACCAGCAACCACATGAACACTGAAGCTTTCTTT CATSNHMNTEAFF TRBV15 NA TRBJ1-1 NA
TGTGCCAGCAGCTCGGGAAGCTATGGCTACACCTTC CASSSGSYGYTF TRBV11-2 NA TRBJ1-2 NA
TGTGCCAGCAGCTTACCAGGGCGTGGGGCCAACGTCCTGACTTTC CASSLPGRGANVLTF TRBV7-8 NA TRBJ2-6 NA
TGCAGCGCACATCCCGGGACAGGGATCGGCACTGAAGCTTTCTTT CSAHPGTGIGTEAFF TRBV29-1 NA TRBJ1-1 TRBD1
TGCGCCAGCAGCTTGAACAGCGGGGGCTATCAAGAGACCCAGTACTTC CASSLNSGGYQETQYF TRBV5-1 NA TRBJ2-5 TRBD2
TGCGCCAGCAGCCAATCCGGACAGGGGGGTCAGCCCCAGCATTTT CASSQSGQGGQPQHF TRBV4-1 NA TRBJ1-5 TRBD1
TGTGCCAGCACACGACAGGGGGCGGCTAATGAAAAACTGTTTTTT CASTRQGAANEKLFF TRBV2 NA TRBJ1-4 TRBD1
TGCGCCAGCAGCTTGACTAGCGGGAGCGCAGATACGCAGTATTTT CASSLTSGSADTQYF TRBV5-1 NA TRBJ2-3 TRBD2
TGTGCCAGCAGCGACGGGGGGGGGCTGTCACCCCTCCACTTT CASSDGGGLSPLHF TRBV2 NA TRBJ1-6 NA
TGTGCCAGTAGTATAGCAGGCTCTGGAAACACCATATATTTT CASSIAGSGNTIYF TRBV19 once TRBJ1-3 NA
TGTGCCAGCAGCGGTGACAGCATGAACACTGAAGCTTTCTTT CASSGDSMNTEAFF TRBV9 NA TRBJ1-1 NA
TGTGCCAGCAGCGCGGGGGGGTTGTACGGCACAGATACGCAGTATTTT CASSAGGLYGTDTQYF TRBV11-2 NA TRBJ2-3 TRBD2
TGCGCCAGCAGCCCGGCGACCAGGCTTGGGGCTTTCTTT CASSPATRLGAFF TRBV5-1 NA TRBJ1-1 NA
TGTGCCAGCAGCCACGGGCCGGGGTGGAACGAGCAGTACTTC CASSHGPGWNEQYF TRBV7-8 few TRBJ2-7 NA
TGTGCCAGCAGCCGGACAGACAATGAGCAGTTCTTC CASSRTDNEQFF TRBV3-1/TRBV3-2 NA TRBJ2-1 NA
TGTGCCAGCAGCCGCGACAGGACGACGGGTACTGAAGCTTTCTTT CASSRDRTTGTEAFF TRBV11-3 NA TRBJ1-1 NA
TGTGCCAGCAGTCCAGGGACAGCAGATACGCAGTATTTT CASSPGTADTQYF TRBV12-3/TRBV12-4 NA TRBJ2-3 TRBD1